The 6 T cell receptor beta chains listed next were all sequenced from one sample in a study of blood T cell repertoires in COVID-19. The method was immunoSEQ multiplex PCR; TCRdb's version includes in-frame clones alone and lacks a portion of them. Here the sample spans some 68,000 clones, less than 95% being singletons. The specimen sequenced was peripheral blood. Receptors originate from a man aged 45-60 years with COVID-19, enrolled during active disease.

Only one count was recorded for this clone. The chain links TRBV9 to TRBJ2-1; D not certain. The ends were cut back, 0 bases at V and 0 bases at J, with 10 bases in the middle. Germline V gene lookup returns CDR1 SGDLS and CDR2 YYNGEE. There are 16 residues in the CDR3. CDR3 in DNA: TGTGCCAGCAGCGTAGTTCTAGATAGCTCCTACAATGAGCAGTTCTTC. Protein product: CASSVVLDSSYNEQFF.

V is TRBV30 and J is TRBJ2-5; no reliable D call. There are 12 residues in the CDR3. Trimming removed 4 bases from V and 1 base from J, with 7 bases in between. Germline V gene sequence: CDR1 GTSNPN, CDR2 SVGIG (reference sequence). CDR3 in amino acids: CAWTYSQETQYF. Here the CDR3 DNA reads TGTGCCTGGACCTATTCCCAAGAGACCCAGTACTTC.

The CDR3 is CASSPGFQDTSNQPQHF. CDR3 DNA: TGTGCCAGCTCCCCGGGTTTTCAGGACACTAGCAATCAGCCCCAGCATTTT. This sequence joins TRBV18 and TRBJ1-5; a possible D gene is TRBD1 (5 bases). This CDR3 is 17 amino acids long. Germline CDR1 KGHSH, CDR2 LQKENI. V was pared by 6 bases and J by 0 bases, with 18 bases between.

J is TRBJ2-1 and V is TRBV5-1; TRBD1 matches 7 bases. This CDR3 is built from 16 residues. Germline-derived CDR1 and CDR2 are SGHRS and YFSETQ. The V and J ends lost 4 bases and 5 bases, in that order; junction bases with no gene match: 12. This chain's CDR3 is CASSIYQGVSDNEQFF. The CDR3 region has the DNA TGCGCCAGCAGCATTTACCAGGGGGTATCTGACAATGAGCAGTTCTTC.

The chain uses TRBV10-3 and TRBJ1-5, with TRBD1 as a possible D gene (5 bases). Germline assignment: CDR1 ENHRY and CDR2 SYGVKD. Between the trimmed V and J ends, which lost 4 bases and 4 bases, there was a span of 11 bases. The CDR3 covers 14 residues. DNA of the CDR3: TGTGCCATCAGTGCGACAGATACGAATCAGCCCCAGCATTTT. This gives the protein CAISATDTNQPQHF.

The genes are TRBV7-9 and TRBJ2-7, with D perhaps TRBD2 (5 bases). CDR3 length equals 15 residues. V was pared by 6 bases and J by 2 bases, with 17 bases between. Looked up from germline, CDR1 is SEHNR and CDR2 is FQNEAQ (reference sequence). CDR3 nucleotides: TGTGCCAGCAGTTCACGACGGGCGGGCCCCTACGAGCAGTACTTC. This translates into CASSSRRAGPYEQYF.